The sequence of this TCR beta chain was determined in a study of chemoradiotherapy in HPV16-positive cancers. Looking at the study overall: A couple of HPV16-positive patients' cells yielded candidate HPV-specific clones and common motifs.

This CDR3 contains 16 residues. Trimming took off 6 bases at V and 0 bases at J, with 15 bases between the two ends. CDR1 and CDR2 from the germline V gene are WSHSY and SAAADI. Method: immunoSEQ multiplex PCR; TCRdb's copy keeps in-frame clones and lacks some. Here the sample spans about 12,000 clones, around nine tenths being singletons. This TCR was recovered from a human donor with HPV-associated anogenital cancer. The genes are TRBV10-2 and TRBJ2-1; perhaps D is TRBD1 or TRBD2 (5 bases each). The sequencing used blood, collected from a patient who underwent chemoradiotherapy. The CDR3 reads CASSDWWGSSYNEQFF. For the CDR3, the DNA is TGCGCCAGCAGCGATTGGTGGGGGAGCTCCTACAATGAGCAGTTCTTC.